The 4 T cell receptor beta chains given below trace back to one sample, sequenced in a study of cytomegalovirus exposure and HLA in healthy donors. 60 Vbeta and 13 Jbeta primers were used in PCR. Clones were read by immunoSEQ multiplex PCR, and TCRdb kept only the in-frame ones, dropping some. The repertoire includes some 140,000 clones, roughly 70% of them detected once, and approximately 3.1% sits in the top ten. The sequenced material came from PBMCs. The receptors shown here come from a man aged 30 to 39 in good health and CMV-seronegative.

This clone showed up many times. Germline is not matched at one junction end, which may reflect a read error. The chain recombines TRBV5-1 with TRBJ2-4; the D is unclear. CDR1 and CDR2 from the germline V gene are SGHRS and YFSETQ. The CDR3 is 10 residues long. Here the CDR3 reads CASSLRIRHF. The CDR3 DNA follows: TGCGCCAGCAGCTTGAGGATCAGGCACTTC.

The chain couples TRBV6-6 to TRBJ2-3, with D unclear. The CDR3 has 12 residues. The V gene lost 5 bases and the J gene lost 6 bases, with 9 bases spanning the gap. CDR1 and CDR2 (germline): MNHNY, SVGAGI (reference sequence). For the CDR3, the DNA is TGTGCCAGCAGTACCAGGTCCGATACGCAGTATTTT. Amino acid sequence: CASSTRSDTQYF.

This clone was observed once. The J gene is TRBJ1-1, the V gene TRBV6-1; D gene uncertain. Germline values: CDR1 MNHNS, CDR2 SASEGT. With 1 base removed from V and 3 bases from J, the gap between germline ends came to 9 bases. CDR3 length equals 14 residues. DNA of the CDR3: TGTGCCAGCAGTGAAGTTCTCGGTTACACTGAAGCTTTCTTT. Protein: CASSEVLGYTEAFF.

The V and J genes are TRBV30 and TRBJ2-7; 7 nucleotides agree with TRBD2. The CDR3 is 11 amino acids. Germline V gene data show CDR1 as GTSNPN and CDR2 as SVGIG (reference sequence). CDR3 in amino acids: CAAGLRYEQYF. CDR3 coding DNA: TGTGCGGCGGGACTACGCTACGAGCAGTACTTC.